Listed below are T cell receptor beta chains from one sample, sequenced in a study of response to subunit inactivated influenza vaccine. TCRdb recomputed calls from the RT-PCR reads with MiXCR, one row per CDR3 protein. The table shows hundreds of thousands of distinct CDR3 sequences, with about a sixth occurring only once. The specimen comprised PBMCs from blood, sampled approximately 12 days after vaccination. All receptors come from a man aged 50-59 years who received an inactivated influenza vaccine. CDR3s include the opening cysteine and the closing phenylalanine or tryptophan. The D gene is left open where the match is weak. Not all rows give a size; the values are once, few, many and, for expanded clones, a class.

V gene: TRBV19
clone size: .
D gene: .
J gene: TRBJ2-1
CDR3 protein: CASSIDQWRKVQFF
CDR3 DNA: TGTGCCAGTAGTATAGATCAGTGGAGGAAAGTGCAGTTCTTC

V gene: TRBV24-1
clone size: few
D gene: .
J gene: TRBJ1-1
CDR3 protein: CATSDFTGQKAFF
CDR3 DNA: TGTGCCACCAGTGATTTTACAGGCCAGAAGGCTTTCTTT

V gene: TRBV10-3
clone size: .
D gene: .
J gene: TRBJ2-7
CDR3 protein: CAISDGTTYEQYF
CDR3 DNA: TGTGCCATCAGTGATGGGACAACCTACGAGCAGTACTTC

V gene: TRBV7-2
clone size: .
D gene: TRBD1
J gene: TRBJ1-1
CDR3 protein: CASSSQGGGTTEAFF
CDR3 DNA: TGTGCCAGCAGCTCACAGGGAGGGGGCACCACTGAAGCTTTCTTT

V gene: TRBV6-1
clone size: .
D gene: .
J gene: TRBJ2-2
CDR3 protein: CASRARPDTGELFF
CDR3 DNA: TGTGCCAGCCGGGCCCGGCCCGACACCGGGGAGCTGTTTTTT

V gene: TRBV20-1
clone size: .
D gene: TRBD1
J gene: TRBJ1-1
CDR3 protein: CSARTTGTGYTEAFF
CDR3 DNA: TGCAGTGCTAGAACAACCGGGACAGGGTACACTGAAGCTTTCTTT

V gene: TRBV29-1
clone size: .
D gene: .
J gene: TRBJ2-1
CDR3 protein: CSVRSPGDNEQFF
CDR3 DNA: TGCAGCGTCCGTTCCCCGGGGGATAATGAGCAGTTCTTC

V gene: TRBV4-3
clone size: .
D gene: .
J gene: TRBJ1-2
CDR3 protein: CASSQDLMGGYTF
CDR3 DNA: TGCGCCAGCAGCCAAGATTTGATGGGGGGCTACACCTTC

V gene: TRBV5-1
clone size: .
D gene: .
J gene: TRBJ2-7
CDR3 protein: CASSLGHGKITYEQYF
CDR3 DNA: TGCGCCAGCAGCTTGGGTCATGGGAAAATAACCTACGAGCAGTACTTC

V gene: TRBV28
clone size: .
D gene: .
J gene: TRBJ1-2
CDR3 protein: CASSSHLGVVDGYTF
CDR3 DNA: TGTGCCAGCAGTTCCCATCTAGGGGTGGTGGATGGCTACACCTTC

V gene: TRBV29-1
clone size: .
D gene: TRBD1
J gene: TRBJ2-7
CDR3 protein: CSVESGTVLTYEQYF
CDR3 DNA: TGCAGCGTGGAATCCGGGACAGTATTGACCTACGAGCAGTACTTC

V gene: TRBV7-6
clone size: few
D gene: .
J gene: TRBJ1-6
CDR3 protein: CASSRYREKRPLHF
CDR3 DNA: TGTGCCAGCAGCCGATACAGGGAGAAGCGACCCCTCCACTTT

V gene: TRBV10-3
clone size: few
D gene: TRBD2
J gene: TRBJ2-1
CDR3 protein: CAISASGLAVGNEQFF
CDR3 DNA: TGTGCCATCAGTGCCTCGGGTCTAGCGGTAGGCAATGAGCAGTTCTTC

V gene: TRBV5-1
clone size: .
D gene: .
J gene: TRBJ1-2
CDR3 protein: CASSLSEDYGYTF
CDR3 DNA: TGCGCCAGCAGCTTGTCCGAGGACTATGGCTACACCTTC

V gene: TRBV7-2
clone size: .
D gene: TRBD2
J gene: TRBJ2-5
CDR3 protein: CASSLGSSGSSPETQYF
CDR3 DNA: TGTGCCAGCAGCTTAGGGAGTAGCGGGAGCTCGCCGGAGACCCAGTACTTC

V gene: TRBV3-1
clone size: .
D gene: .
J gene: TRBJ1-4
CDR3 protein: CASSPTGIRREKLFF
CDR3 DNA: TGTGCCAGCAGCCCCACAGGGATTCGGCGCGAAAAACTGTTTTTT